Listed here is a single T cell receptor (beta chain). The antigen remains unidentified. This entry belongs to a study of vaccination effects on CD4 cells after COVID-19. Before sequencing took place, the ViraFEST assay used viral peptide pools to expand antigen-specific CD4+ T cells. Following culture for 9 to 11 days, CD4+ T cells were isolated. Subjects were given two BNT162b2 or mRNA-1273 vaccine doses. Every well housed 2.1 million or so PBMC, which grew in culture alongside around 9.9 IU/ml IL-2 and around 9.8 ug/ml peptides. In the cultures, half the medium was exchanged for IL-2 medium on days 3 and 7. The germline V gene has CDR1 KGHSH and CDR2 LQKENI. V lost 3 bases to trimming and J lost 7 bases; unmatched junction nucleotides: 5. The CDR3 totals 14 residues. Clones were sequenced by immunoSEQ multiplex PCR, and TCRdb holds only the in-frame ones, with some missing. The table shows about 22,000 clones, with 72% occurring only once.

The sequences come from CD4+ T cells from PBMCs cultured with HCoV-NL63 spike peptides, collected after COVID-19 vaccination. The source of this sequence is a human donor who received a COVID-19 vaccine. The chain couples TRBV18 to TRBJ2-1, with 8 bases that match TRBD1. In nucleotides, the CDR3 is TGTGCCAGCTCACCGTCGAACAGGGGGAATGAGCAGTTCTTC. Amino acid sequence: CASSPSNRGNEQFF.